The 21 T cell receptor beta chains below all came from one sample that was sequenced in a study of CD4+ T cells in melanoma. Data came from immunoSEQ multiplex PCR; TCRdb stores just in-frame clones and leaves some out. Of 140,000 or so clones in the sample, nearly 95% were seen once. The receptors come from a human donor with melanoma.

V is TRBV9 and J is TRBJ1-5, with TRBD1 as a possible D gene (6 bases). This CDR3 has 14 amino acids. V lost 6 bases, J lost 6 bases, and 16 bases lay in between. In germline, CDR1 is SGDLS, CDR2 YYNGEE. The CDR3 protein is CASKGTGGGQPQHF. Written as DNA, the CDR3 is TGTGCCAGCAAGGGCACGGGGGGCGGTCAGCCCCAGCATTTT.

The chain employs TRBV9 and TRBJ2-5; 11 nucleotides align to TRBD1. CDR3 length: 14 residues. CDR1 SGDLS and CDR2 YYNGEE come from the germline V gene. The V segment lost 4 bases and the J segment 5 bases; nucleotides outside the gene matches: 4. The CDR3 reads CASSRDRGSETQYF. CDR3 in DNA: TGTGCCAGCAGCCGGGACAGGGGGTCGGAGACCCAGTACTTC.

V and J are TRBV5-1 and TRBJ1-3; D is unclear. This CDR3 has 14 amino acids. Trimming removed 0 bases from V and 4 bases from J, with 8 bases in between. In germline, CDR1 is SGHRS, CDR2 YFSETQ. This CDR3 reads CASSLDGYGNTIYF. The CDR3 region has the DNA TGCGCCAGCAGCTTGGACGGCTACGGAAACACCATATATTTT.

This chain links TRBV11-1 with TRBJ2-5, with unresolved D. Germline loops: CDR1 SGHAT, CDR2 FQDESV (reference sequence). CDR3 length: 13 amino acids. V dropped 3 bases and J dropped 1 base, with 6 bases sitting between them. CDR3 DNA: TGTGCCAGCAGCTTCACGGTCCAAGAGACCCAGTACTTC. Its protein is CASSFTVQETQYF. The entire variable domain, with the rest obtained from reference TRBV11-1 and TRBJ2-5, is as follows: EAEVAQSPRYKITEKSQAVAFWCDPISGHATLYWYRQILGQGPELLVQFQDESVVDDSQLPKDRFSAERLKGVDSTLKIQPAELGDSAMYLCASSFTVQETQYFGPGTRLLVL.

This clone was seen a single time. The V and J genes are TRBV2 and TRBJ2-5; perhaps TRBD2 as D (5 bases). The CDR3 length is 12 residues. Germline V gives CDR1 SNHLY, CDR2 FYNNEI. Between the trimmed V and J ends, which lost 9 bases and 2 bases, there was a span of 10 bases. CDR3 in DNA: TGTGCCAGTCGGGAATTACAAGAGACCCAGTACTTC. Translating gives CASRELQETQYF.

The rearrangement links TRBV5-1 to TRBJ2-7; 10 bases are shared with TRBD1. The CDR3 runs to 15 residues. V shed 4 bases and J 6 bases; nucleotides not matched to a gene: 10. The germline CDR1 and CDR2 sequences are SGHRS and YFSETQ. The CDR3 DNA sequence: TGCGCCAGCAGCGACCCGGGACAGGGGAGGGCCGAGCAGTACTTC. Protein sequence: CASSDPGQGRAEQYF.

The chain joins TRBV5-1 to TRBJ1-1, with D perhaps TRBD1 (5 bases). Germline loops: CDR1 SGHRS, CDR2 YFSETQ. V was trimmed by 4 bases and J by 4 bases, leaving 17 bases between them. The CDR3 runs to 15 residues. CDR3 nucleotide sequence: TGCGCCAGCAGCCCAGGAGGAGGGAGGGGCACTGAAGCTTTCTTT. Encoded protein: CASSPGGGRGTEAFF. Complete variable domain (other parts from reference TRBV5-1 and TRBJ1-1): KAGVTQTPRYLIKTRGQQVTLSCSPISGHRSVSWYQQTPGQGLQFLFEYFSETQRNKGNFPGRFSGRQFSNSRSEMNVSTLELGDSALYLCASSPGGGRGTEAFFGQGTRLTVV.

The CDR3 sequence: CASSLLAADTQYF. The CDR3 nucleotides are TGTGCCAGCAGCCTTCTAGCAGCAGATACGCAGTATTTT. The V gene is TRBV5-6, the J gene TRBJ2-3; D possibly corresponds to TRBD2 (5 bases). Germline values: CDR1 SGHDT, CDR2 YYEEEE. The CDR3 loop spans 13 amino acids. Deletions cut 4 bases from V and 4 bases from J, with 10 bases between.

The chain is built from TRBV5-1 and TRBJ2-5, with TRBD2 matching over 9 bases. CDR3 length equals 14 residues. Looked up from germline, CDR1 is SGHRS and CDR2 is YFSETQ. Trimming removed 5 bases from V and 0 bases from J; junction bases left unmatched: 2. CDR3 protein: CASRSGGNQETQYF. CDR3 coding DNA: TGCGCCAGCAGGAGCGGGGGGAACCAAGAGACCCAGTACTTC.

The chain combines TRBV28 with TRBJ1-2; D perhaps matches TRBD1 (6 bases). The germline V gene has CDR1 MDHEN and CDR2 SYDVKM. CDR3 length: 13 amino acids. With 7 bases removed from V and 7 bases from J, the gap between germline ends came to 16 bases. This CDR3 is CASINWGGGGYTF. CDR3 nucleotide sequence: TGTGCCAGCATTAACTGGGGGGGCGGTGGCTACACCTTC.

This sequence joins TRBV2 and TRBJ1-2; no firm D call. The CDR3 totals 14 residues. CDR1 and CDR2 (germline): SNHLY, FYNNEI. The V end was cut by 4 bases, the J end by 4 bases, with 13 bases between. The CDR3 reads CASSVEGSGYGYTF. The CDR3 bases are TGTGCCAGCAGTGTCGAGGGCTCTGGCTATGGCTACACCTTC. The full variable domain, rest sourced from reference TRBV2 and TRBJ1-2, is EPEVTQTPSHQVTQMGQEVILRCVPISNHLYFYWYRQILGQKVEFLVSFYNNEISEKSEIFDDQFSVERPDGSNFTLKIRSTKLEDSAMYFCASSVEGSGYGYTFGSGTRLTVV.

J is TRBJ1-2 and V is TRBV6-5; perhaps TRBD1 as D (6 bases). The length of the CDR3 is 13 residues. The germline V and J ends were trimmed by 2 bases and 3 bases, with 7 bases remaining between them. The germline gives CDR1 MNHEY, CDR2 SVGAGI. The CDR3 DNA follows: TGTGCCAGCAGTTACGGGGGCGACTATGGCTACACCTTC. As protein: CASSYGGDYGYTF.

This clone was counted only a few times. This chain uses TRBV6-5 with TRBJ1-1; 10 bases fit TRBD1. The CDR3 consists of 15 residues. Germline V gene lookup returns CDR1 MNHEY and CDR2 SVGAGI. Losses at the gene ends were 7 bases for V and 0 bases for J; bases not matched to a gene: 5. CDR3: CASTGTGVMNTEAFF. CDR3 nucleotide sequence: TGTGCCAGCACGGGGACAGGGGTAATGAACACTGAAGCTTTCTTT.

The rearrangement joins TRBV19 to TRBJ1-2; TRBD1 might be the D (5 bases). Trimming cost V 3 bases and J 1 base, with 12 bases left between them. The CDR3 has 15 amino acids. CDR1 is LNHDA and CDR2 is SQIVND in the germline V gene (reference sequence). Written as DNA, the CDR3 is TGTGCCAGTAGTATCCGGGACGGTATTAACTATGGCTACACCTTC. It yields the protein CASSIRDGINYGYTF.

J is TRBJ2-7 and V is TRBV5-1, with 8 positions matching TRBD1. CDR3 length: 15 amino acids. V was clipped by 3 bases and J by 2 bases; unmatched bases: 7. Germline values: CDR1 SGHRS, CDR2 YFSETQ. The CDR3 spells CASSSQGASTYEQYF. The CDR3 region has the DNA TGCGCCAGCAGCTCGCAGGGGGCGAGTACCTACGAGCAGTACTTC.

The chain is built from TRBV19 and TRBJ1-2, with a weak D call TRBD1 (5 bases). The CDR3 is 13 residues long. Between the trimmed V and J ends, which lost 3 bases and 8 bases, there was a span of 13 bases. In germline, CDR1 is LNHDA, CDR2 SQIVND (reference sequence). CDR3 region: CASSILGWGGYTF. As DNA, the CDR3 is TGTGCCAGTAGTATTCTGGGGTGGGGCGGCTACACCTTC. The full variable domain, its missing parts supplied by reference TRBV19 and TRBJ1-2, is DGGITQSPKYLFRKEGQNVTLSCEQNLNHDAMYWYRQDPGQGLRLIYYSQIVNDFQKGDIAEGYSVSREKKESFPLTVTSAQKNPTAFYLCASSILGWGGYTFGSGTRLTVV.

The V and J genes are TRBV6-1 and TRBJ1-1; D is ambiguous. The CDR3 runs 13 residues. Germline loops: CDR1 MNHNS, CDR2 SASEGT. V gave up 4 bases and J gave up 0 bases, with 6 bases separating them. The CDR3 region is CASSVDLNTEAFF. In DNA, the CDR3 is TGTGCCAGCAGTGTCGACTTGAACACTGAAGCTTTCTTT.

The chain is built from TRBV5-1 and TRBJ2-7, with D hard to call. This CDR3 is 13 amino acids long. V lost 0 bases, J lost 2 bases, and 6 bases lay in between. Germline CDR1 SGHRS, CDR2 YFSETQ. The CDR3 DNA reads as TGCGCCAGCAGCTTGGGTACACCCTACGAGCAGTACTTC. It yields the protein CASSLGTPYEQYF.

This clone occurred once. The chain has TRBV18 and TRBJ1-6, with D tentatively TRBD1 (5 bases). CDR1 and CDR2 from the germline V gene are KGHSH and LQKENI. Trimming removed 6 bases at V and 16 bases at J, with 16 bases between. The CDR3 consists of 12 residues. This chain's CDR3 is CASSENIGTLHF. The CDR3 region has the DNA TGTGCCAGCTCGGAGAACATTGGGACTCTCCACTTT.

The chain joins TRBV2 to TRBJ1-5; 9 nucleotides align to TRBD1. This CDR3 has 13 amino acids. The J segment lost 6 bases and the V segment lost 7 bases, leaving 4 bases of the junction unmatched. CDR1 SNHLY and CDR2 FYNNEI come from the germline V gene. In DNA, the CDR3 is TGTGCCAGCACGGGACAGGGTATTCAGCCCCAGCATTTT. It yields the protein CASTGQGIQPQHF.

The DNA of the CDR3 is TGTGCCAGCAAAGGAAGCTTTAATGAAAAACTGTTTTTT. This codes for CASKGSFNEKLFF. This chain joins TRBV6-5 and TRBJ1-4; D gene ambiguous. The V end was cut by 7 bases, the J end by 4 bases, with 10 bases between. From germline, CDR1 is MNHEY and CDR2 SVGAGI. The CDR3 loop spans 13 amino acids.